This TCR beta chain was profiled in a study of T cell changes during pregnancy in multiple sclerosis. Sequencing used immunoSEQ multiplex PCR; TCRdb keeps in-frame clones, though not all of them. Here the sample spans 55,000 to 65,000 clones, approximately 92% being singletons. The sequence derives from a female donor with multiple sclerosis, enrolled in a pregnancy study. This specimen consisted of peripheral blood, obtained in the second trimester of pregnancy.

CDR3 sequence: CASSIEGAGNTEAFF. CDR3 DNA sequence: TGTGCCAGTAGTATCGAGGGGGCGGGGAACACTGAAGCTTTCTTT. The J gene is TRBJ1-1, the V gene TRBV19; TRBD1 aligns across 7 bases. The V segment lost 3 bases and the J segment 1 base; nucleotides outside the gene matches: 5. This CDR3 has 15 residues. CDR1 is LNHDA and CDR2 is SQIVND in the germline V gene (reference sequence). Drawing the rest from reference TRBV19 and TRBJ1-1, the complete variable domain is DGGITQSPKYLFRKEGQNVTLSCEQNLNHDAMYWYRQDPGQGLRLIYYSQIVNDFQKGDIAEGYSVSREKKESFPLTVTSAQKNPTAFYLCASSIEGAGNTEAFFGQGTRLTVV.